This TCR beta chain was captured in a study of T cell repertoires in ileal Crohn's disease. Study as a whole: Surgery for a complication: stricturing in 61%, penetrating in approximately 40%. M6 samples are neoterminal ileum biopsies from postoperative colonoscopy.

This CDR3 has 16 amino acids. V dropped 2 bases and J dropped 2; count of bases not matched to a gene: 9. The germline V gene encodes CDR1 GTSNPN and CDR2 SVGIG (reference sequence). This clone came up once. The repertoire was sequenced with immunoSEQ multiplex PCR; TCRdb's copy has only in-frame clones and lacks some. This table holds about 62,000 clones, around 90% found once. Time point of the sample: neoterminal ileum biopsy at postoperative endoscopy, about 6 months after surgery. The clonotype was recovered from an adult with Crohn's disease. The V and J genes are TRBV30 and TRBJ1-5; 7 nucleotides align to TRBD1. The sequenced sample consisted of ileal tissue. The CDR3, as DNA: TGTGCCTGGAGTTTCGGAGGGGGACAGCGCAATCAGCCCCAGCATTTT. Encoded protein: CAWSFGGGQRNQPQHF.